The T cell receptor (beta chain) under discussion was sequenced for a study of T cells after yellow fever vaccination (dated by TCRdb to the late 2010s). Context from the whole study: The SMART-Seq v4 Ultra Low Input RNA kit was used to prepare libraries from fractions with low cell numbers. To follow T-cell clones before and after both primary and booster YFV17D yellow fever vaccination, bulk TCR alpha and beta repertoires underwent longitudinal sequencing. Two healthy male donors, one aged 18 to 30 and one aged 30 to 40 years, were included in the cohort. Blood was drawn at multiple timepoints before and after primary and secondary immunization, with bulk PBMC replicates and cell subsets isolated.

The treatment or condition label, read with the paper, signifies: live attenuated yellow fever vaccine strain. PBMCs were isolated from peripheral blood using a standard Ficoll-Paque protocol. Dynabeads CD4 and CD8 positive selection kits were used to isolate CD4 and CD8 T-cell fractions. RNA was extracted with TriZol from bulk PBMCs, CD4 and CD8 fractions, and dextramer-positive and dextramer-negative fractions. TCR cDNA was synthesized by 5'RACE template switching, through which a universal primer site and unique molecular identifiers were introduced. cDNA synthesis was primed from both the TCR alpha and TCR beta constant segments. Two PCR steps were used to amplify libraries, with sample barcodes and sequencing adapters being added in the second step. Libraries were sequenced on Illumina HiSeq 2500 (2x100 bp) or NovaSeq (2x150 bp). Per the source publication's procedure: MIGEC handled demultiplexing of reads and collapsing into UMI consensus sequences, while MiXCR performed V(D)J alignment. Using edgeR on replicate PBMC samples, clonotypes were called vaccine-responding if FDR was below 0.01 and the log2 fold change was above 5 up to day 15. Each bulk clonotype was labeled CD4 or CD8 based on which sequenced repertoire, CD4 or CD8, contained the clonotype at higher abundance. The public reads were reprocessed in TCRdb via fastp at Q25 and MiXCR, keeping in-frame beta chains. Rows with one shared CDR3 protein collapse into an entry with the most common genes and DNA. These V and J calls derive from TCRdb rather than the authors' analysis. This sample holds under 250,000 distinct CDR3 sequences; 6.5% to 8.5% were observed only once. The ten largest clonotypes hold approximately 0.84% of the sample.

Here V drops 5 bases and J drops 6 bases, and the junction holds 6 bases not matched to any gene. Reading from cysteine to phenylalanine, the CDR3 counts 15 amino acids. Only the CDR3 portion is preserved as DNA: 45 bases, with reading frame beginning at the first base. CDR1 and CDR2, looked up from the germline V gene (reference sequence), are SGHNT and YYREEE. Details on this clonotype: The specificity of this receptor is unknown. Base-call qualities are not available, and no considerably larger clone is one nucleotide away.

General study outcomes and caveats: FACS-sorted repertoires could contain abundant contaminating clonotypes from the bulk population, so computational filtering was required. Compared with the primary T-cell response, the secondary T-cell response was faster but weaker, reaching its peak on day 5 rather than on day 15. A small fraction of clonotypes showed up in both the CD4 and CD8 compartments, probably as a result of convergent recombination. Because only a couple of donors were included in the study, the extent to which the findings can be generalized is limited. After the booster, most of the clones that had expanded following primary vaccination were detected again (just under 97% of CD4 and roughly nine tenths of CD8), which suggests that memory was broadly maintained.

This TCR was recovered from a young man who received the YFV17D yellow fever vaccine. The sample was CD4+ T cells sorted from PBMCs, taken 15 days after the yellow fever booster vaccination. The chain is made from TRBV5-4 and TRBJ2-1, with 12 central nucleotides matching TRBD2. The CDR3 protein sequence reads: CASREGLAGPNEQFF. In nucleotides, the sequence is TGTGCCAGCAGAGAAGGACTAGCGGGACCCAATGAGCAGTTCTTC.